This record concerns one T cell receptor beta chain sequence. What antigen it recognizes has not been identified. Base qualities are missing; no much larger clone stands one base away. Between the V and J ends, shortened by 10 bases and 0 bases respectively, the junction contains 9 bases. The CDR3 goes from the cysteine to the phenylalanine over 12 residues. Of all the DNA, just the CDR3 is kept, 36 bases in frame from base 1. From a lookup of the germline V gene, CDR1 and CDR2 are MDHEN and SYDVKM. The sample originates from a study of cytomegalovirus exposure and HLA in healthy donors (dated by TCRdb to the late 2010s). Broadly, across the study: An earlier analysis of about 530 of the donors reported about 280 Gb of sequence data and 117 million unique TCR beta sequences obtained from 180 million or so T cells. An early release covering about 600 HLA-typed donors comprised approximately 300 gigabases of sequencing data and tens of millions of unique TCR sequences. Of the 300 to 450 genotyped donors, less than 90% were placed in the genetic ancestry cluster associated with self-reported Caucasian donors. The aim of the study was to test whether cataloging public T cell receptors could identify signatures of past pathogen exposure. Using immunosequencing, the study profiled T cell repertoires from fewer than 850 subjects and related those repertoires to cytomegalovirus serostatus. Besides the first cohort of under 700 subjects, a separate validation cohort made up of over 95 different subjects was used. To predict cytomegalovirus infection status, the study brought together high-throughput TCR immunosequencing, statistical association of individual TCRs with disease status, and machine learning. A later analysis re-examined previously published TCR beta repertoires from more than 650 donors and added high-resolution HLA genotyping to investigate patterns of TCR occurrence. The later analysis used no new phenotypic data to find candidate immune exposures, relying instead on TCR beta sequences and their occurrence across donors. To decide whether each TCR beta V gene segment behaved as functional or pseudogenic, an earlier analysis of 587 of the donors relied on high-throughput TCR beta sequencing. Donor age, sex, ethnicity and CMV serostatus were collected together with the repertoire data. A later genetic analysis took genome-wide SNP genotypes for about 55% of the 666 donors and used that subset as a discovery cohort. All discovery cohort repertoires had been generated using a single sequencing platform. HLA typing covered class I and class II loci at four-digit resolution. The number of typed donors differed by locus: roughly 620-640 for A, B, C, DRB1 and DQB1; roughly 510 for DQA1; approximately 600 for DPA1; and about 470 for DPB1. Four to six DR-DQ haplotypes were handled as single units for association and clustering, since linkage in the cohort was strong. Among some 400 genotyped donors of the cohort, an average of approximately 200,000 unique TCR beta nucleotide sequences was sequenced per donor, of which about 20% were non-productive. Broader findings and caveats from the paper: Immune exposure information for the cohort was limited to CMV serostatus. A total of 150 or so TCR beta chains were listed by the study as associated with cytomegalovirus. In a later analysis, the rate of TCR association differed among HLA loci, with DRB1 alleles having the most associated TCRs and HLA-C alleles having the fewest. Some 15 rarely observed V segments, including chromosome 9 orphons, were excluded from the earlier analysis of several hundred of the donors because counts were too low. An association between a missense DCLRE1C variant and V-gene and J-gene trimming of TCR beta chains was found in a later genetic analysis and replicated in an independent cohort. The cohort was sequenced for TCR beta chains only, and without alpha or paired-chain data the features that could be detected were limited. According to a later genetic analysis, donors in an Asian-associated ancestry cluster had fewer N-insertions in productive TCRs than the approximately 650-donor mean. A further reported finding was that TCR beta sequences accurately predicted the HLA-A and HLA-B alleles for most subjects in the first cohort. Correlated functional status among segregating V segments might reflect linkage disequilibrium, but an unknown experimental factor could not be ruled out. Most TCR sequences were seen in very few donors, while some public TCRs were found in many individuals. Because some donors lacked HLA typing at each locus, the association tests relied only on the typed subset. Sequencing depth was assumed to be roughly uniform across donors in the presence/absence analyses, though that assumption may not hold. Assigning TCR associations to individual alleles was difficult when HLA alleles, especially DR and DQ, strongly co-occurred. Broadly in line with IMGT annotations, most TCR beta V segments showed up in productive rearrangements about 87% or about 30% of the time in an earlier analysis of some 590 of the donors. Some IMGT-functional V segments, including TRBV6-2 and TRBV6-3, could not be distinguished by the 87-base-pair reads and were therefore excluded. According to a later analysis, most CMV-associated TCR beta chains appeared to be HLA-restricted, and the HLA associations seemed to be driven largely by CMV exposure. The authors suggested that the approach could potentially be extended to other disease states and immunological phenotypes. A cluster of highly shared sequence variants was judged likely to be a technical artifact of the sequencing pipeline. The classifier was reported to diagnose cytomegalovirus status with high specificity and sensitivity in both the original and validation cohorts. In vitro tests confirmed that three of the cytomegalovirus-associated TCR beta chains recognize cytomegalovirus antigens. A later analysis associated roughly 17,000 TCR beta sequences with specific HLA alleles at a false discovery rate of 0.05. In a later analysis, several top co-occurrence clusters were reported to appear linked to parvovirus B19, influenza, CMV and Epstein-Barr virus. In a later analysis, HLA-associated TCR beta chains showed more clonal expansion and lower generation probabilities than non-associated chains that were equally common.

Library preparation employed the immunoSEQ multiplex PCR assay. For the multiplex PCR, a mixture combining 60 forward primers for TCR Vbeta segments and 13 reverse primers for TCR Jbeta segments was used. A multiplex PCR assay on genomic DNA amplified the CDR3 region of rearranged TCR beta genes. On the Illumina HiSeq System, the amplified TCR beta libraries were sequenced as 87-base-pair reads. Per the source publication's procedure: In a later analysis, roughly 80 million unique TCR beta chains were counted across the 500 to 850 repertoires, and some 10 million of these chains were shared by at least two donors. Raw reads were error-corrected and collapsed into unique sequences with a nearest-neighbor algorithm that merged closely related sequences to remove PCR and sequencing errors. To assign V, D and J gene segments, CDR3 sequences were aligned to IMGT reference sequences. For a sequence to be retained, a match of at least six nucleotides was required to both a V gene segment and a J gene segment. Rearrangements were classified as productive when the CDR3 lacked stop codons and remained in frame with V and J, and all other rearrangements were classified as non-productive. Following IMGT convention, CDR3 was defined as the stretch from the second conserved V-encoded cysteine to the conserved J-encoded phenylalanine. Sequences without an unambiguous match to a single V gene segment were excluded from the earlier analysis of 587 of the donors. In an earlier analysis of 587 of the donors, a V segment was called functional when productive rearrangements were above 56.7%, and segregating when the standard deviation between donors exceeded 5%. A statistical classification framework was built for diagnosing cytomegalovirus status from the catalog of TCR beta chain sequences. V and J gene assignment, in a later analysis, came from comparing TCR nucleotide sequences with IMGT/GENE-DB human TR gene sequences. A later analysis assigned CDR3 sequences and most-parsimonious VDJ recombination scenarios with the TCRdist pipeline. A later analysis defined each TCR beta chain by its CDR3 amino acid sequence plus V-gene family, and excluded reads lacking a unique V-gene family. A later analysis removed 592 highly shared, low-generation-probability nucleotide sequences to deal with suspected cross-contamination and a sequencing artifact. In a later analysis, a clonal expansion index for each public chain was calculated from normalized within-repertoire ranks of inferred template counts. In a later analysis, generation probabilities were computed using a VDJ recombination model fitted to out-of-frame rearrangements, and the results were checked against IGoR. A later analysis scored TCR-TCR, TCR-HLA and TCR-CMV co-occurrence with hypergeometric tests, applying a repertoire-size bias correction to TCR pairs. A later analysis estimated false discovery rates by permuting HLA or CMV assignments 20 times. In a later analysis, co-occurring TCRs were grouped using DBSCAN, and TCRdist sequence similarity was added for clustering within HLA-allele-positive subsets. Repertoires with fewer than 30,000 or more than 120,000 public chains were left out of co-occurrence clustering, as were four to six repertoires with anomalous nucleotide sharing. TCRdb holds this immuneACCESS table with in-frame rearrangements only. Some clones are missing; in checked studies, unresolved V genes explain under half, and the rest has no known cause. V and J calls and clone size follow that table, whereas D and trimming were derived from the DNA. For this sample there are fewer than 95,000 clones; over 70% appear just once. The ten most abundant clones make up less than 4% of the sample.

In total, 600 or so healthy bone marrow donors made up the cohort. At the time of sampling, all cohort members were nominally healthy, though unrecorded immune exposures were likely present. The donor was CMV seronegative and was included in the group of a few hundred seronegative cohort members. Every donor gave a peripheral blood sample, and the peripheral blood mononuclear cells from that sample were used for TCR beta sequencing. Genomic DNA was extracted from the blood cell samples with the Qiagen DNeasy Blood Extraction Kit. This sequence uses TRBV28 and TRBJ2-5, and perhaps TRBD2 as D gene, on 6 matching bases. Sequenced sample: PBMCs. The TCR was taken from a middle-aged man in good health and CMV-seronegative. This receptor carries the CDR3 CATRGYQETQYF. The DNA sequence is TGTGCCACGCGGGGCTACCAAGAGACCCAGTACTTC.